Presented here are 22 T cell receptor beta chains from one specimen sequenced in a study of T cell repertoires in cytomegalovirus infection (dated by TCRdb to the late 2010s). This sample was sequenced with an Illumina HiSeq 1500. The public reads were reanalyzed by TCRdb: fastp trimming at Q25, MiXCR alignment, in-frame beta chains only. Every CDR3 protein is listed once, alongside the most common genes and DNA of its rows. This sample has about 740,000 distinct CDR3 sequences in its table, and about 40% of those were observed once. The ten most abundant clones make up 2.5% to 3.5% of the sample. Sequenced sample: PBMCs. The receptors were gathered from a human donor in good health (CMV status not recorded). Some clones in this sample may be carry-over from other donors' samples.

About this clonotype: Since no conserved phenylalanine or tryptophan closes the CDR3, a read error is the likely cause. V and J are TRBV19 and TRBJ2-1; 9 bases fit TRBD2. The CDR3 contains 13 residues. Trimming cost V 7 bases and J 9 bases; bases outside gene matches: 7. The germline CDR1 and CDR2 sequences are LNHDA and SQIVND (reference sequence). The DNA for the CDR3 is TGTGCCAGTATGGCGGGGGGGCAGGGTGAGCAGTTCTTA. Its protein is CASMAGGQGEQFL.

A few counts support this clonotype. The chain joins TRBV6-1 to TRBJ1-6; D gene ambiguous. Germline values: CDR1 MNHNS, CDR2 SASEGT. This CDR3 is built from 17 residues. V lost 4 bases and J 8 bases, leaving 21 bases between the germline ends. The CDR3 DNA is TGTGCCAGCAGTGCTCGAACTTACCATTCTGGGGATTCACCCCTCCACTTT. It encodes CASSARTYHSGDSPLHF.

On this clonotype itself: A much larger clone differs by one base, so this may be a read error. This CDR3 fails to terminate in the conserved phenylalanine or tryptophan, so it likely reflects a read error. The CDR3 DNA follows: TGTGCCAGCAAGGGGGGAGGTACCTACAATGAGCAGTTCTTA. It is translated as CASKGGGTYNEQFL. The rearrangement uses TRBV7-8 and TRBJ2-1; D could derive from TRBD1 or TRBD2 (6 bases each). Germline CDR1 SGHVS, CDR2 FQNEAQ. With 7 bases removed from V and 2 bases from J, the gap between germline ends came to 12 bases. This CDR3 spans 14 amino acids.

The chain carries TRBV28 and TRBJ2-1, with D possibly being TRBD2 (5 bases). Germline CDR1 is MDHEN and CDR2 is SYDVKM. The CDR3 is 15 residues long. V dropped 7 bases and J dropped 1 base, with 14 bases sitting between them. The CDR3 reads CASNKLADSYNEQFF. The CDR3 nucleotides read TGTGCCAGCAACAAGCTAGCAGATTCCTACAATGAGCAGTTCTTC.

The chain employs TRBV6-1 and TRBJ2-3, with 13 bases matching TRBD2. V shed 6 bases and J 4 bases; nucleotides not matched to a gene: 4. Germline CDR1 and CDR2: MNHNS and SASEGT. The CDR3 sequence is 15 residues long. The CDR3 DNA is TGTGCCAGCAGGGAGACTAGCGGGGGGTCAGATACGCAGTATTTT. Amino acids: CASRETSGGSDTQYF.

The chain uses TRBV18 and TRBJ2-7, with D unresolved. The CDR3 is made up of 13 amino acids. Germline V gene lookup returns CDR1 KGHSH and CDR2 LQKENI. V lost 3 bases and J 3 bases, leaving 9 bases between the germline ends. The CDR3 protein is CASSPSDLYEQYF. CDR3 DNA: TGTGCCAGCTCACCTTCAGACCTCTACGAGCAGTACTTC.

The J gene is TRBJ1-3, the V gene TRBV25-1; D is undetermined. Between the trimmed V and J ends, which lost 10 bases and 2 bases, there was a span of 12 bases. Germline V gives CDR1 MGHDK, CDR2 SYGVNS. CDR3 length: 13 amino acids. The CDR3: CANPDGAGNTIYF. The CDR3 nucleotides are TGTGCCAACCCCGACGGCGCTGGAAACACCATATATTTT.

This clonotype was counted a few times. The DNA of the CDR3 is TGTGCCAGCAGGACAGGGGAGTCCTATAATTCACCCCTCCACTTT. Its protein product is CASRTGESYNSPLHF. V and J are TRBV27 and TRBJ1-6, with 8 bases aligning to TRBD1. V dropped 6 bases and J dropped 1; count of bases not matched to a gene: 2. This CDR3 has 15 residues. Looked up from germline, CDR1 is MNHEY and CDR2 is SMNVEV (reference sequence).

This clonotype was picked up a small number of times. This chain links TRBV19 with TRBJ1-5; D call uncertain. The CDR3 totals 13 residues. V shed 3 bases and J shed 11 bases, with 14 bases lying between them. Germline values: CDR1 LNHDA, CDR2 SQIVND (reference sequence). The CDR3 DNA sequence: TGTGCCAGTAGTATTTTAGGCCCCCCGGCCCAGCATTTT. Protein: CASSILGPPAQHF.

This clonotype occurred a few times. The chain uses TRBV7-4 and TRBJ2-7, with D tentatively TRBD1 or TRBD2 (5 bases each). Per the germline V gene, CDR1 is SGHVT and CDR2 is SQSDAQ. Trimming left V 2 bases short and J 4 bases short, with 15 bases between. This CDR3 region has 15 residues. CDR3 bases: TGTGCCAGCAGCTTATTGGGGGAGAAGCAGTACGAGCAGTACTTC. This sequence encodes CASSLLGEKQYEQYF.

V usage is TRBV27 and J usage is TRBJ2-1, with a possible D match to TRBD2 (6 bases). V gave up 5 bases and J gave up 5 bases, with 16 bases separating them. This CDR3 has 15 amino acids. Per germline, CDR1 MNHEY and CDR2 SMNVEV (reference sequence). This CDR3 is CASSPDWRGHNEQFF. The CDR3, as DNA: TGTGCCAGCAGTCCTGACTGGCGGGGTCACAATGAGCAGTTCTTC.

Many counts were recorded for this clonotype. The chain couples TRBV12-3 or TRBV12-4 to TRBJ1-6; D remains unclear. Trimming removed 7 bases at V and 0 bases at J, with 16 bases between. This CDR3 contains 17 residues. The CDR3 reads CASTLRRKSSYNSPLHF. In DNA form, the CDR3 reads TGTGCCAGCACCCTCAGGCGGAAAAGCTCCTATAATTCACCCCTCCACTTT.

As regards this clonotype: Compared with germline, one end of the junction differs, possibly owing to a read error. This chain joins TRBV28 and TRBJ1-2; D may be TRBD1 (5 bases). Germline V gene lookup returns CDR1 MDHEN and CDR2 SYDVKM. The CDR3 is made up of 13 amino acids. For the CDR3, the DNA is TGTGCCAGCAGGAGGGGTTCGGTCTATGGCGACACCTTC. Translated, it gives CASRRGSVYGDTF.

The rearrangement uses TRBV7-6 and TRBJ1-1; no firm D call. This CDR3 spans 14 amino acids. V was shortened by 1 base and J by 4 bases, with 10 bases between the two germline ends. The germline V gene encodes CDR1 SGHVS and CDR2 FNYEAQ. CDR3 residues: CASSLGPVVTEAFF. CDR3 bases: TGTGCCAGCAGCTTAGGGCCCGTAGTCACTGAAGCTTTCTTT.

There are a few counts of this clonotype. The chain joins TRBV6-6 to TRBJ2-1, with D maybe TRBD1 (6 bases). CDR1 and CDR2 (germline): MNHNY, SVGAGI (reference sequence). The CDR3 has 15 residues. The ends were cut back, 2 bases at V and 2 bases at J, with 10 bases in the middle. The CDR3 sequence: CASSYGAGAYNEQFF. In DNA, the CDR3 is TGTGCCAGCAGTTACGGGGCAGGGGCCTACAATGAGCAGTTCTTC.

This chain links TRBV29-1 with TRBJ2-1; D unclear. The CDR3 spans 13 residues. Looked up from germline, CDR1 is SQVTM and CDR2 is ANQGSEA. The V end was cut by 0 bases, the J end by 4 bases, with 7 bases between. The CDR3 region has the DNA TGCAGCGTTGAAGATTGGATATACAATGAGCAGTTCTTC. This translates into CSVEDWIYNEQFF.

The chain employs TRBV30 and TRBJ2-7; no firm D call. CDR3 length equals 12 residues. V was trimmed by 2 bases and J by 3 bases, leaving 8 bases between them. Germline CDR1 is GTSNPN and CDR2 is SVGIG (reference sequence). The CDR3 is CAWSSGYYEQYF. The CDR3 DNA reads as TGTGCCTGGAGTTCCGGGTACTACGAGCAGTACTTC.

J is TRBJ1-1 and V is TRBV27; no clear D gene. Trimming cost V 5 bases and J 4 bases, with 14 bases left between them. In germline, CDR1 is MNHEY, CDR2 SMNVEV (reference sequence). This CDR3 has 14 residues. The CDR3 loop reads CASSLTSQSTEAFF. For the CDR3, the DNA is TGTGCCAGCAGTCTCACCTCACAAAGCACTGAAGCTTTCTTT.

In this sample, this clonotype turned up a few times. The chain joins TRBV10-3 to TRBJ1-1; 8 nucleotides line up with TRBD1. The CDR3 runs to 14 residues. V was pared by 6 bases and J by 1 base, with 4 bases of the junction left unmatched. Germline V lookup: CDR1 ENHRY, CDR2 SYGVKD. CDR3 region: CAISPGQENTEAFF. The CDR3, as DNA: TGTGCCATCAGCCCGGGACAGGAGAACACTGAAGCTTTCTTT.

This clonotype came up a few times. V and J are TRBV28 and TRBJ2-7; 8 bases map to TRBD1. Losses at the gene ends were 3 bases for V and 0 bases for J; bases not matched to a gene: 4. Germline CDR1 MDHEN, CDR2 SYDVKM. The CDR3 is 15 residues long. The CDR3 sequence: CASSFDRGSSYEQYF. The DNA of the CDR3 is TGTGCCAGCAGTTTCGACAGGGGAAGCTCCTACGAGCAGTACTTC. The full variable domain, in which reference TRBV28 and TRBJ2-7 provide the parts outside the CDR3, is DVKVTQSSRYLVKRTGEKVFLECVQDMDHENMFWYRQDPGLGLRLIYFSYDVKMKEKGDIPEGYSVSREKKERFSLILESASTNQTSMYLCASSFDRGSSYEQYFGPGTRLTVT.

A note on this clonotype: The junction does not match germline at one end; this may be a read error. This chain uses TRBV5-3 with TRBJ2-3; D not certain. TRBV5-3 is an open reading frame, and its role is uncertain. There are 12 residues in the CDR3. CDR3 sequence: CASSSDLYTQYF. CDR3 coding DNA: TGTGCCAGCAGCTCCGATCTTTATACGCAGTATTTT.

This clonotype was found many times. This sequence joins TRBV7-2 and TRBJ1-1, with D maybe TRBD1 (6 bases). The CDR3 is 16 amino acids. Trimming removed 1 base from V and 5 bases from J, with 17 bases in between. Germline CDR1 reads SGHTA; CDR2 reads FQGNSA. This CDR3 reads CASSLVVGAGGTEAFF. The CDR3 nucleotides read TGTGCCAGCAGCTTAGTTGTGGGGGCCGGGGGAACTGAAGCTTTCTTT.